One and the same sample provided the 23 T cell receptor beta chains below, sequenced in a study of shared clonotypes between healthy human individuals (TCRdb year 2020). The library was made by the immunoSEQ multiplex PCR assay. Imported from immuneACCESS, the table was reduced by TCRdb to in-frame sequences with V and J called. These copies leave out some clones; in studies compared against another copy, an unresolved V gene accounts for under half, and the cause of the remainder is not known. For this sample there are 980,000 or so clones; less than 85% appear just once. Roughly 1.5% of the sample lies in the top ten. The sequencing input was memory CD4+ T cells sorted from blood. In light of the paper, this sample's cell subset or site label describes: CD45RA-negative fraction. These receptors all come from a man between 18 and 29 years old in good health.

The rearrangement uses TRBV5-1 and TRBJ2-1, with D possibly being TRBD2 (5 bases). CDR1 SGHRS and CDR2 YFSETQ come from the germline V gene. The CDR3 loop spans 15 amino acids. Trimming left V 4 bases short and J 0 bases short, with 11 bases between. CDR3 bases: TGCGCCAGCAGCCCGGAGGTTCTCTCCTACAATGAGCAGTTCTTC. This encodes CASSPEVLSYNEQFF.

The rearrangement uses TRBV10-2 and TRBJ1-1, with 7 bases identical to TRBD1. Germline V gene sequence: CDR1 WSHSY, CDR2 SAAADI. V shed 5 bases and J 0 bases; nucleotides not matched to a gene: 3. The CDR3 runs to 14 residues. The DNA for the CDR3 is TGCGCCAGCAGTTCACAGGGGATGAACACTGAAGCTTTCTTT. Translation gives CASSSQGMNTEAFF.

This clone has just a few counts. Other DNA sequences in this sample translate to the same CDR3. The V call is TRBV19, the J call TRBJ1-5, with D unclear. V was trimmed by 6 bases and J by 1 base, leaving 4 bases between them. The CDR3 has 12 amino acids. Germline V gene lookup returns CDR1 LNHDA and CDR2 SQIVND (reference sequence). CDR3 loop: CASRDSNQPQHF. The CDR3, as DNA: TGTGCCAGTAGGGACAGCAATCAGCCCCAGCATTTT. The variable domain in full, with the rest retrieved from reference TRBV19 and TRBJ1-5, is DGGITQSPKYLFRKEGQNVTLSCEQNLNHDAMYWYRQDPGQGLRLIYYSQIVNDFQKGDIAEGYSVSREKKESFPLTVTSAQKNPTAFYLCASRDSNQPQHFGDGTRLSIL.

The genes are TRBV2 and TRBJ2-3; TRBD1 might be the D (5 bases). Trimming cost V 8 bases and J 0 bases, with 6 bases left between them. The CDR3 totals 12 residues. Germline loops: CDR1 SNHLY, CDR2 FYNNEI. CDR3 DNA sequence: TGTGCCAGCCACAGGAGCACAGATACGCAGTATTTT. Translating it yields CASHRSTDTQYF.

The chain is built from TRBV5-6 and TRBJ1-5; 7 bases align to TRBD1. Trimming at V came to 3 bases and at J to 7 bases, leaving 13 bases not matched to a gene. CDR1 and CDR2 (germline): SGHDT, YYEEEE. CDR3 length: 16 residues. The CDR3 reads CASSSLTDRANQPQHF. The CDR3 DNA sequence: TGTGCCAGCAGCTCTCTCACCGACAGGGCGAACCAGCCCCAGCATTTT.

This clone was found many times. The same CDR3 can be traced to other DNA sequences in this sample. The chain joins TRBV6-5 to TRBJ1-2; possibly TRBD1 for D (5 bases). V was shortened by 5 bases and J by 3 bases, with 10 bases between the two germline ends. The length of the CDR3 is 13 residues. CDR1 and CDR2 (germline): MNHEY, SVGAGI. Here the CDR3 reads CASSPQGDYGYTF. CDR3 DNA: TGTGCCAGCAGTCCGCAGGGTGACTATGGCTACACCTTC.

The chain has TRBV7-8 and TRBJ2-5, with D possibly TRBD1 on 6 matching bases. V was trimmed by 5 bases and J by 6 bases, leaving 19 bases between them. The CDR3 covers 15 residues. Germline CDR1 SGHVS, CDR2 FQNEAQ. CDR3 sequence: CASSPGTTEVKTQYF. CDR3 DNA: TGTGCCAGCAGCCCCGGGACAACCGAGGTTAAGACCCAGTACTTC.

This rearrangement joins TRBV7-9 to TRBJ2-2; D not resolved. Deletions cut 0 bases from V and 1 base from J, with 3 bases between. CDR1 SEHNR and CDR2 FQNEAQ come from the germline V gene (reference sequence). This CDR3 has 14 residues. The CDR3 protein is CASSLAVNTGELFF. CDR3 in DNA: TGTGCCAGCAGCTTAGCGGTGAACACCGGGGAGCTGTTTTTT.

A word on this clone: Distinct nucleotide sequences in the sample also encode this CDR3. The V gene is TRBV19, the J gene TRBJ2-5; a weak D match, TRBD1 (5 bases). The CDR3 loop spans 13 amino acids. CDR1 is LNHDA, CDR2 SQIVND, per germline (reference sequence). The ends were cut back, 4 bases at V and 2 bases at J, with 8 bases in the middle. The CDR3, as DNA: TGTGCCAGTAGTAGGGGCCAGCAAGAGACCCAGTACTTC. Its translation is CASSRGQQETQYF.

The V call is TRBV28, the J call TRBJ2-1, with a possible D match to TRBD2 (6 bases). CDR1 and CDR2 from the germline V gene are MDHEN and SYDVKM. V was clipped by 4 bases and J by 7 bases, with 14 bases between them. The CDR3 is 14 amino acids. CDR3 nucleotide sequence: TGTGCCAGCAGTTCCCTTTTGCGGGATAATGAGCAGTTCTTC. As protein: CASSSLLRDNEQFF.

This chain joins TRBV6-6 and TRBJ1-6; no definite D call. Deletions cut 3 bases from V and 5 bases from J, with 5 bases between. The CDR3 is made up of 13 amino acids. Germline V gives CDR1 MNHNY, CDR2 SVGAGI (reference sequence). The CDR3 spells CASSYTDNSPLHF. For the CDR3, the DNA is TGTGCCAGCAGTTATACAGATAATTCACCCCTCCACTTT.

This chain connects TRBV19 to TRBJ2-1; D gene uncertain. The V gene lost 4 bases and the J gene lost 1 base, with 14 bases spanning the gap. CDR3 size: 16 residues. Germline V gene data show CDR1 as LNHDA and CDR2 as SQIVND (reference sequence). CDR3 bases: TGTGCCAGTAGTACCTCCGGCGGACCTTCCTACAATGAGCAGTTCTTC. It translates to CASSTSGGPSYNEQFF.

The genes are TRBV7-2 and TRBJ2-5; 13 bases are a match to TRBD2. The CDR3 covers 16 residues. V was clipped by 5 bases and J by 5 bases; unmatched bases: 8. Germline assignment: CDR1 SGHTA and CDR2 FQGNSA. The CDR3 loop reads CASSRHGLAGVETQYF. For the CDR3, the DNA is TGTGCCAGCAGCAGGCACGGACTAGCGGGAGTGGAGACCCAGTACTTC.

This clone appeared a single time. J is TRBJ2-7 and V is TRBV10-3; 8 positions agree with TRBD2. The junction had 8 bases not matched to a gene; V was cut back by 7 bases and J by 0 bases. This CDR3 comprises 15 residues. Germline V CDR1 and CDR2: ENHRY, SYGVKD. The CDR3: CAITDSGGSSYEQYF. The CDR3 bases are TGTGCCATCACAGATTCGGGAGGGAGCTCCTACGAGCAGTACTTC.

The genes are TRBV4-1 and TRBJ2-3; D unclear. V was cut by 4 bases and J by 3 bases, with 11 bases left in between. The CDR3 totals 14 residues. Germline CDR1 reads MGHRA; CDR2 reads YSYEKL. This CDR3 is CASSREPGTDTQYF. Here the CDR3 DNA reads TGCGCCAGCAGCCGAGAACCAGGAACAGATACGCAGTATTTT.

As regards this clone: Other DNA variants within this sample encode the same CDR3. The chain joins TRBV7-9 to TRBJ1-2; the D gene is possibly TRBD1 (6 bases). Germline loops: CDR1 SEHNR, CDR2 FQNEAQ (reference sequence). Trimming shortened V by 5 bases and J by 2 bases, and 12 bases separated the two germline ends. There are 14 residues in the CDR3. The CDR3 is CASSVGQNNYGYTF. Here the CDR3 DNA reads TGTGCCAGCAGCGTCGGACAGAACAACTATGGCTACACCTTC.

This chain links TRBV5-6 with TRBJ2-7; D unclear. Trimming stripped 5 bases from V and 6 bases from J, with 18 bases between. In germline, CDR1 is SGHDT, CDR2 YYEEEE. This CDR3 contains 14 residues. CDR3 nucleotides: TGTGCCAGCAGTCTGACGATTGATTTGCTCGAGCAGTACTTC. Its protein product is CASSLTIDLLEQYF. Filled out from reference TRBV5-6 and TRBJ2-7, the complete variable domain reads DAGVTQSPTHLIKTRGQQVTLRCSPKSGHDTVSWYQQALGQGPQFIFQYYEEEERQRGNFPDRFSGHQFPNYSSELNVNALLLGDSALYLCASSLTIDLLEQYFGPGTRLTVT.

This chain joins TRBV18 and TRBJ1-6, with D possibly matching TRBD1 (6 bases). Germline loops: CDR1 KGHSH, CDR2 LQKENI. Trimming cost V 6 bases and J 6 bases, with 12 bases left between them. This CDR3 has 14 residues. The CDR3 sequence: CASSPGTINSPLHF. The CDR3 coding sequence is TGTGCCAGCTCCCCCGGGACAATTAATTCACCCCTCCACTTT. Drawing the rest from reference TRBV18 and TRBJ1-6, the complete variable domain is NAGVMQNPRHLVRRRGQEARLRCSPMKGHSHVYWYRQLPEEGLKFMVYLQKENIIDESGMPKERFSAEFPKEGPSILRIQQVVRGDSAAYFCASSPGTINSPLHFGNGTRLTVT.

The chain is built from TRBV7-2 and TRBJ2-7; TRBD2 aligns across 8 bases. The CDR3 runs 14 residues. Germline loops: CDR1 SGHTA, CDR2 FQGNSA. The junction had 11 bases not matched to a gene; V was cut back by 6 bases and J by 7 bases. The CDR3 sequence is CASRVAGSAGEQYF. The CDR3 DNA reads TGTGCCAGCAGAGTAGCGGGATCCGCGGGGGAGCAGTACTTC.

This sequence joins TRBV11-2 and TRBJ2-7, with D possibly being TRBD1 or TRBD2 (6 bases each). The germline V and J ends were trimmed by 3 bases and 6 bases, with 12 bases remaining between them. The CDR3 sequence is 13 residues long. Germline V gene lookup returns CDR1 SGHAT and CDR2 FQNNGV. CDR3 residues: CASSFGGGPEQYF. CDR3 sequence (DNA): TGTGCCAGCAGCTTCGGTGGGGGGCCCGAGCAGTACTTC.

The J gene is TRBJ1-4, the V gene TRBV4-1; D is ambiguous. The V end lost 0 bases, the J end lost 4 bases, and 9 bases lay between the germline ends. The length of the CDR3 is 15 residues. Germline V gene data show CDR1 as MGHRA and CDR2 as YSYEKL. The CDR3 nucleotides are TGCGCCAGCAGCCAAGATGCCAGTTTTAATGAAAAACTGTTTTTT. It encodes CASSQDASFNEKLFF.

This clone turned up a few times. The chain employs TRBV6-6 and TRBJ2-2; 9 bases fit TRBD1. CDR1 is MNHNY, CDR2 SVGAGI, per germline (reference sequence). Unmatched junction bases numbered 7, after V lost 6 bases and J lost 2 bases. CDR3 length equals 16 residues. The CDR3 nucleotides are TGTGCCAGCAGCGACGGGACAGGGTTAAACACCGGGGAGCTGTTTTTT. This sequence encodes CASSDGTGLNTGELFF.

The rearrangement joins TRBV5-1 to TRBJ2-6, with D possibly being TRBD1 (5 bases). This CDR3 comprises 15 residues. Deletions cut 4 bases from V and 0 bases from J, with 8 bases between. Germline V lookup: CDR1 SGHRS, CDR2 YFSETQ. The CDR3 DNA reads TGCGCCAGCAGCCTAGACAGCTCTGGGGCCAACGTCCTGACTTTC. Amino acids: CASSLDSSGANVLTF.